This passage covers 20 T cell receptor beta chains from one sample sequenced in a study of shared T cell receptors in the human thymus. Data came from immunoSEQ multiplex PCR; TCRdb stores just in-frame clones and leaves some out. Here the sample spans more than 550,000 clones, around 87% being singletons. The data also belong to a second study, concerning human thymus T cells.

Sequenced sample: thymocytes. The source is a boy younger than two with a congenital heart defect.

The rearrangement links TRBV29-1 to TRBJ1-1; TRBD1 matches at 7 bases. V lost 7 bases and J lost 6; bases outside the gene matches: 11. Germline CDR1 reads SQVTM; CDR2 reads ANQGSEA. The CDR3 sequence is 13 residues long. The CDR3 coding sequence is TGCAGCGCCACCAGACAGGGACTGGCTGAAGCTTTCTTT. This encodes CSATRQGLAEAFF.

The V and J genes are TRBV5-8 and TRBJ2-4; 7 bases map to TRBD2. Trimming removed 0 bases from V and 2 bases from J; junction bases left unmatched: 11. The V gene's germline CDR1 is SGHTS and CDR2 YDEGEE. The length of the CDR3 is 18 residues. The CDR3 region has the DNA TGTGCCAGCAGCTTGGTGGGGAGGGCAGGGAGATCCAAAAACATTCAGTACTTC. As protein: CASSLVGRAGRSKNIQYF.

In its sample, this clone was seen a few times. This chain connects TRBV11-2 to TRBJ2-7, with D maybe TRBD1 (5 bases). This CDR3 region has 15 residues. CDR1 SGHAT and CDR2 FQNNGV come from the germline V gene. Trimming removed 1 base at V and 7 bases at J, with 17 bases between. For the CDR3, the DNA is TGTGCCAGCAGCTTAGTTGGGGCGGAAGCGAGGGAGCAGTACTTC. Translating gives CASSLVGAEAREQYF.

CDR3 loop: CASRDAGDWLNEQFF. The CDR3 nucleotides are TGTGCCAGCAGAGACGCGGGAGATTGGTTGAATGAGCAGTTCTTC. This chain joins TRBV25-1 and TRBJ2-1; 7 bases are shared with TRBD2. With V trimmed by 6 bases and J by 7 bases, 12 bases remained unmatched. Germline values: CDR1 MGHDK, CDR2 SYGVNS. The CDR3 has 15 residues.

J is TRBJ1-1 and V is TRBV5-6; 7 bases align to TRBD1. This CDR3 region has 14 residues. V lost 4 bases to trimming and J lost 11 bases; unmatched junction nucleotides: 14. Germline lookup yields CDR1 SGHDT and CDR2 YYEEEE. The CDR3 nucleotides read TGTGCCAGCAGCCGTCAAGCCAACGGGACAGCGGCTTTCTTT. Its translation is CASSRQANGTAAFF. The whole variable domain, remainder taken from reference TRBV5-6 and TRBJ1-1, is DAGVTQSPTHLIKTRGQQVTLRCSPKSGHDTVSWYQQALGQGPQFIFQYYEEEERQRGNFPDRFSGHQFPNYSSELNVNALLLGDSALYLCASSRQANGTAAFFGQGTRLTVV.

CDR3 coding DNA: TGTGCCAGCAGCGCTAGTCGACTAGTTAACACAGATACGCAGTATTTT. This gives the protein CASSASRLVNTDTQYF. The chain carries TRBV7-2 and TRBJ2-3; tentatively, D is TRBD2 (6 bases). Trimming left V 5 bases short and J 2 bases short, with 17 bases between. The CDR3 is 16 amino acids. The germline gives CDR1 SGHTA, CDR2 FQGNSA.

The V gene is TRBV19, the J gene TRBJ1-4, with D hard to call. V was cut by 1 base and J by 8 bases, with 8 bases left in between. Germline V gives CDR1 LNHDA, CDR2 SQIVND (reference sequence). This CDR3 spans 13 amino acids. DNA of the CDR3: TGTGCCAGTAGTATAGCTGGAGGGGAAAAACTGTTTTTT. Amino acid sequence: CASSIAGGEKLFF.

A remark on this clone: The sample carries other DNA sequences with the same CDR3. The chain carries TRBV28 and TRBJ1-6; 7 nucleotides align to TRBD1. The ends lost 2 bases at V and 0 bases at J; junction bases unmatched: 7. Looked up from germline, CDR1 is MDHEN and CDR2 is SYDVKM. This CDR3 spans 18 amino acids. The DNA of the CDR3 is TGTGCCAGCAGTTTACTTGACAGGGCGAGCTCCTATAATTCACCCCTCCACTTT. Translating it yields CASSLLDRASSYNSPLHF. Supplemented by reference TRBV28 and TRBJ1-6, the full variable domain reads DVKVTQSSRYLVKRTGEKVFLECVQDMDHENMFWYRQDPGLGLRLIYFSYDVKMKEKGDIPEGYSVSREKKERFSLILESASTNQTSMYLCASSLLDRASSYNSPLHFGNGTRLTVT.

This rearrangement joins TRBV2 to TRBJ1-5; weak D call: TRBD1 (6 bases). CDR3 length: 13 amino acids. Trimming shortened V by 5 bases and J by 5 bases, and 10 bases separated the two germline ends. CDR1 is SNHLY and CDR2 is FYNNEI in the germline V gene. CDR3 nucleotide sequence: TGTGCCAGCAGTTCGGACAGTCATCAGCCCCAGCATTTT. This encodes CASSSDSHQPQHF.

This chain uses TRBV28 with TRBJ2-7; TRBD2 matches at 9 bases. This CDR3 comprises 15 residues. The germline CDR1 and CDR2 sequences are MDHEN and SYDVKM. With 6 bases clipped from V and 1 base from J, the junction kept 7 bases outside the gene matches. The CDR3 sequence is CASSPSREGSYEQYF. CDR3 DNA sequence: TGTGCCAGCAGCCCCTCGCGGGAGGGTTCCTACGAGCAGTACTTC. Filled out from reference TRBV28 and TRBJ2-7, the complete variable domain reads DVKVTQSSRYLVKRTGEKVFLECVQDMDHENMFWYRQDPGLGLRLIYFSYDVKMKEKGDIPEGYSVSREKKERFSLILESASTNQTSMYLCASSPSREGSYEQYFGPGTRLTVT.

This chain connects TRBV7-2 to TRBJ1-5, with TRBD1 matching 11 bases. CDR1 and CDR2 from the germline V gene are SGHTA and FQGNSA. This CDR3 comprises 16 residues. The trim removed 1 base at V and 4 bases at J, leaving 3 bases unmatched. CDR3 in amino acids: CASSLEGQGENQPQHF. CDR3 sequence (DNA): TGTGCCAGCAGCTTAGAGGGACAGGGGGAAAATCAGCCCCAGCATTTT.

The gene calls are TRBV27 and TRBJ1-2; 7 nucleotides agree with TRBD1. CDR1 and CDR2 from the germline V gene are MNHEY and SMNVEV (reference sequence). Trimming took 4 bases from V and 5 from J; bases not matched to a gene: 7. CDR3 size: 14 residues. The DNA of the CDR3 is TGTGCCAGCAGTTCACCGGGACAGAAATATGGCTACACCTTC. Amino acid sequence: CASSSPGQKYGYTF.

V gene TRBV2 combines with J gene TRBJ2-5; 7 bases line up with TRBD2. The CDR3 has 16 amino acids. Germline CDR1 and CDR2: SNHLY and FYNNEI. The V segment lost 7 bases and the J segment 4 bases; nucleotides outside the gene matches: 15. In nucleotides, the CDR3 is TGTGCCAGCACCCGAGGTTTGAAGCGGGGATCAGAGACCCAGTACTTC. It is translated as CASTRGLKRGSETQYF. The whole variable domain, filled in from reference TRBV2 and TRBJ2-5, reads EPEVTQTPSHQVTQMGQEVILRCVPISNHLYFYWYRQILGQKVEFLVSFYNNEISEKSEIFDDQFSVERPDGSNFTLKIRSTKLEDSAMYFCASTRGLKRGSETQYFGPGTRLLVL.

This clone was observed a handful of times. The same CDR3 arises from other DNA sequences in this sample as well. V and J are TRBV20-1 and TRBJ1-2; 7 bases match TRBD1. Losses at the gene ends were 2 bases for V and 6 bases for J; bases not matched to a gene: 0. The CDR3 sequence is 11 residues long. CDR1 DFQATT and CDR2 SNEGSKA come from the germline V gene (reference sequence). CDR3 region: CSARQGDGYTF. The DNA of the CDR3 is TGCAGTGCTAGACAGGGGGATGGCTACACCTTC.

The V gene is TRBV25-1, the J gene TRBJ1-2; TRBD1 matches 7 bases. The ends lost 5 bases at V and 4 bases at J; junction bases unmatched: 13. The CDR3 contains 16 residues. Germline lookup yields CDR1 MGHDK and CDR2 SYGVNS. Here the CDR3 reads CASSRGQGTLGYGYTF. DNA of the CDR3: TGTGCCAGCAGTAGGGGGCAGGGGACCTTAGGCTATGGCTACACCTTC.

The V and J genes are TRBV27 and TRBJ1-2, with 8 bases that match TRBD1. The V and J ends lost 6 bases and 0 bases, in that order; junction bases with no gene match: 9. CDR1 is MNHEY and CDR2 is SMNVEV in the germline V gene (reference sequence). The length of the CDR3 is 16 residues. The CDR3 nucleotides read TGTGCCAGCAGAAGAGCACAGGGGGACCCTAACTATGGCTACACCTTC. Translation: CASRRAQGDPNYGYTF.

This clone was detected only a few times. The chain recombines TRBV4-3 with TRBJ1-1, with D perhaps TRBD1 (5 bases). The V gene lost 0 bases and the J gene lost 4 bases, with 18 bases spanning the gap. Germline V gene lookup returns CDR1 LGHNA and CDR2 YSLEER. This CDR3 has 17 residues. CDR3: CASSQDRKGIGFTEAFF. The CDR3 DNA follows: TGCGCCAGCAGCCAAGATCGGAAGGGGATCGGATTCACTGAAGCTTTCTTT.

The chain links TRBV5-1 to TRBJ1-6; no clear D. From germline, CDR1 is SGHRS and CDR2 YFSETQ. V was clipped by 0 bases and J by 0 bases, with 16 bases between them. There are 19 residues in the CDR3. The CDR3 nucleotides are TGCGCCAGCAGCTTGGGTTTCTCCAGGTCGTTCTCCTATAATTCACCCCTCCACTTT. It is translated as CASSLGFSRSFSYNSPLHF.

This chain joins TRBV9 and TRBJ1-2, with a possible D match to TRBD1 (6 bases). V lost 3 bases and J 4 bases, leaving 16 bases between the germline ends. The germline V gene has CDR1 SGDLS and CDR2 YYNGEE. The CDR3 totals 15 residues. In DNA form, the CDR3 reads TGTGCCAGCAGCGCAAGAGGGACAAATATCTATGGCTACACCTTC. The encoded protein is CASSARGTNIYGYTF.

The J gene is TRBJ1-1, the V gene TRBV7-9; D is undetermined. Trimming removed 6 bases from V and 9 bases from J, with 14 bases in between. The CDR3 length is 12 residues. Germline values: CDR1 SEHNR, CDR2 FQNEAQ (reference sequence). CDR3: CASRTGSLKAFF. The DNA for the CDR3 is TGTGCCAGCAGAACCGGGTCACTTAAAGCTTTCTTT.